The T cell receptor (beta chain) described here comes from a study of cytomegalovirus exposure and HLA in healthy donors. This PCR relied on a set of 60 Vbeta primers and 13 Jbeta primers. The method was immunoSEQ multiplex PCR; TCRdb's version includes in-frame clones alone and lacks a portion of them. The sample totals 100,000 to 150,000 clones. Donors showed nominal health when sampled, although they likely had unrecorded immune exposures. Germline values: CDR1 SGHVS, CDR2 FQNEAQ. The CDR3 covers 14 residues. The germline V and J ends were trimmed by 5 bases and 3 bases, with 14 bases remaining between them.

This chain uses TRBV7-8 with TRBJ2-7; possible D gene TRBD1, 6 bases. The specimen was PBMCs. The TCR sequence derives from a man between 18 and 35 years old in good health and CMV-seronegative. CDR3 protein: CASSHRGGDYEQYF. For the CDR3, the DNA is TGTGCCAGCAGCCATAGAGGGGGAGACTACGAGCAGTACTTC.